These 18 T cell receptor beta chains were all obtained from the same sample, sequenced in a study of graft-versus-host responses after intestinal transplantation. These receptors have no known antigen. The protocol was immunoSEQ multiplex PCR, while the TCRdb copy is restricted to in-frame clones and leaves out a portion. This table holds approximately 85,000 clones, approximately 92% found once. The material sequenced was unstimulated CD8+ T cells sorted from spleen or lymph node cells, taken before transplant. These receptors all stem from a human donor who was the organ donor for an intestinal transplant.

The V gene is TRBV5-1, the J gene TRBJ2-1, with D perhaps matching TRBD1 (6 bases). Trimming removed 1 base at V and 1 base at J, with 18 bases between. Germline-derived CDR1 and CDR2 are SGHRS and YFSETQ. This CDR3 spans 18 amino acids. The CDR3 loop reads CASSLWITRGRSYNEQFF. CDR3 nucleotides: TGCGCCAGCAGCTTGTGGATTACCAGGGGTAGATCCTACAATGAGCAGTTCTTC.

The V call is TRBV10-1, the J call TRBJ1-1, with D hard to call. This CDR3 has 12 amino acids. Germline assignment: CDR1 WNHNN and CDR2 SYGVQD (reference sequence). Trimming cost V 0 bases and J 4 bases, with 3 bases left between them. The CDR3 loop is CASSESSTEAFF. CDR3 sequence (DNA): TGCGCCAGCAGTGAGTCGAGCACTGAAGCTTTCTTT.

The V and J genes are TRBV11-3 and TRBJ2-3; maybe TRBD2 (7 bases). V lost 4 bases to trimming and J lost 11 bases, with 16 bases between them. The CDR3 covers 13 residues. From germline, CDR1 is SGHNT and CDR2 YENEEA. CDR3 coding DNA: TGTGCCAGCAGCTCGGGGGGCCCCCGGGGGCAGTATTTT. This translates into CASSSGGPRGQYF.

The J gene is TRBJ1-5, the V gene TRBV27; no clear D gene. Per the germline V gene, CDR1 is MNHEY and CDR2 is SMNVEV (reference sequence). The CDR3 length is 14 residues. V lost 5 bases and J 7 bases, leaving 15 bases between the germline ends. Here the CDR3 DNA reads TGTGCCAGCAGTCCAATTGCGGGTCGCCAGCCCCAGCATTTT. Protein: CASSPIAGRQPQHF.

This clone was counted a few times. CDR3 sequence: CAISEVLPGGYGYTF. The CDR3 DNA follows: TGTGCCATCAGTGAGGTCCTCCCAGGGGGCTATGGCTACACCTTC. The chain employs TRBV10-3 and TRBJ1-2; TRBD1 agrees at 7 bases. V gave up 2 bases and J gave up 4 bases; unmatched junction bases: 7. The CDR3 totals 15 residues. CDR1 is ENHRY and CDR2 is SYGVKD in the germline V gene.

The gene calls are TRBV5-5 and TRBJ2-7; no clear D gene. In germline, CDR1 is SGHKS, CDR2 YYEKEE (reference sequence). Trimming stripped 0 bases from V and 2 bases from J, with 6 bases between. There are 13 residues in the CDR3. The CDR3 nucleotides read TGTGCCAGCAGCTTGGTCGGTCCCTACGAGCAGTACTTC. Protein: CASSLVGPYEQYF. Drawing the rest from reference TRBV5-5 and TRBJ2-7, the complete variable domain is DAGVTQSPTHLIKTRGQQVTLRCSPISGHKSVSWYQQVLGQGPQFIFQYYEKEERGRGNFPDRFSARQFPNYSSELNVNALLLGDSALYLCASSLVGPYEQYFGPGTRLTVT.

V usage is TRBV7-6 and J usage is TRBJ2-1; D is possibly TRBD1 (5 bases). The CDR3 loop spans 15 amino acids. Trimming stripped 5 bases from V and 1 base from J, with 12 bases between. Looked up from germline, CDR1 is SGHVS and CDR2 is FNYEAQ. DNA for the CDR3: TGTGCCAGCAGCGACAGATTCGGTTCCTACAATGAGCAGTTCTTC. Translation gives CASSDRFGSYNEQFF.

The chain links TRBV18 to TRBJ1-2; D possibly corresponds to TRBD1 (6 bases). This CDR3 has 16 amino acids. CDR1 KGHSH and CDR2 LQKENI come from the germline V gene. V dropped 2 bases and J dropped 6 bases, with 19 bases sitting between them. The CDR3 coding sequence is TGTGCCAGCTCACCAAGGTGGCGGGGGCCGCGGGATGGCTACACCTTC. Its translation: CASSPRWRGPRDGYTF.

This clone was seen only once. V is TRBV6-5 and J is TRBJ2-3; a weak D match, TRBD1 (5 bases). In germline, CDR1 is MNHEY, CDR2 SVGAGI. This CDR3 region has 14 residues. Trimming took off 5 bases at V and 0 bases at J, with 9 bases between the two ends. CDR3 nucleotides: TGTGCCAGCAGTGTCAGGGTTAGCACAGATACGCAGTATTTT. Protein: CASSVRVSTDTQYF.

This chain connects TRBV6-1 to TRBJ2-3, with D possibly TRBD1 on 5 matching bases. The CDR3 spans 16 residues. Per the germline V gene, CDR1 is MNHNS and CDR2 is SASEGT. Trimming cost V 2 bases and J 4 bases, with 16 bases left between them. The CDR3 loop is CASSERTGLGADTQYF. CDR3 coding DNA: TGTGCCAGCAGTGAACGCACAGGCCTAGGGGCAGATACGCAGTATTTT.

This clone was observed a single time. The CDR3 protein is CASSLRILGYEQYF. Here the CDR3 DNA reads TGTGCCAGCAGTCTCAGGATCCTTGGCTACGAGCAGTACTTC. This rearrangement joins TRBV28 to TRBJ2-5; the D is unclear. The end of the DNA is better explained by TRBJ2-7, so the J call may be wrong. CDR1 is MDHEN, CDR2 SYDVKM, per germline. The CDR3 totals 14 residues.

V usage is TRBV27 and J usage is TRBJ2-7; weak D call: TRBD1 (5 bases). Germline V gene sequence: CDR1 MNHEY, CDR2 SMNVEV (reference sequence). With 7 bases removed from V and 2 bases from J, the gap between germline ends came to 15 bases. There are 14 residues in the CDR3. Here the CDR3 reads CASTPGLGPYEQYF. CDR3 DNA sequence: TGTGCCAGCACTCCAGGGTTAGGTCCCTACGAGCAGTACTTC.

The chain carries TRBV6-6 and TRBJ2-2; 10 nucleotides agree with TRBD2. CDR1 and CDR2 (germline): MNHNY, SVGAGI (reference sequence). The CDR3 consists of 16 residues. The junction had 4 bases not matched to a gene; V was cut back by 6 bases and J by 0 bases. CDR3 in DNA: TGTGCCAGCAGCCTGGGACTAGCGTCGAACACCGGGGAGCTGTTTTTT. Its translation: CASSLGLASNTGELFF.

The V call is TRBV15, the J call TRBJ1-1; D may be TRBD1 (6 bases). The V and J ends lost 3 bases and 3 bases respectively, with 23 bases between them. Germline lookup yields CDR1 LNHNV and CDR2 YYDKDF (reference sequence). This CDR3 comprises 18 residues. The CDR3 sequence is CATSRAPTLTGWDTEAFF. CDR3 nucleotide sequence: TGTGCCACCAGCAGGGCCCCGACTTTGACAGGATGGGACACTGAAGCTTTCTTT.

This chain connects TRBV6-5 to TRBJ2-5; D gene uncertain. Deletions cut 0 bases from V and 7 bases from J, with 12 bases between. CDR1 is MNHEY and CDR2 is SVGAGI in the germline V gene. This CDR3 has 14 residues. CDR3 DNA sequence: TGTGCCAGCAGTTACTCGATTTCTGGCGGGACCCAGTACTTC. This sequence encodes CASSYSISGGTQYF.

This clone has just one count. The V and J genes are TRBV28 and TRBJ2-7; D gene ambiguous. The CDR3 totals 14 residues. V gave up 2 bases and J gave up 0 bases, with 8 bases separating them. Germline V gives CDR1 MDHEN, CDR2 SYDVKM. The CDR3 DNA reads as TGTGCCAGCAGTTTACCGTACAGCTCCTACGAGCAGTACTTC. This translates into CASSLPYSSYEQYF. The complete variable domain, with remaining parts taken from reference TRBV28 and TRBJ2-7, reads DVKVTQSSRYLVKRTGEKVFLECVQDMDHENMFWYRQDPGLGLRLIYFSYDVKMKEKGDIPEGYSVSREKKERFSLILESASTNQTSMYLCASSLPYSSYEQYFGPGTRLTVT.

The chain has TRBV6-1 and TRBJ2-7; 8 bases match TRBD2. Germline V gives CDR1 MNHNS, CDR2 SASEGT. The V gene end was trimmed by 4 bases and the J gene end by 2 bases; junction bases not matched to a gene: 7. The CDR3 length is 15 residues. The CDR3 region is CASSVLLAETYEQYF. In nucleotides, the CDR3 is TGTGCCAGCAGTGTATTACTAGCGGAAACCTACGAGCAGTACTTC.

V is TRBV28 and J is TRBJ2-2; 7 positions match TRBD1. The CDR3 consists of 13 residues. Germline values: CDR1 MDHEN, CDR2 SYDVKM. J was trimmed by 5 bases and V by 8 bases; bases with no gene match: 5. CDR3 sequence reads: CASRDRSTGELFF. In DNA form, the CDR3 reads TGTGCCAGCCGGGACAGAAGTACCGGGGAGCTGTTTTTT.